This T cell receptor beta chain was recovered during a study of T cell responses to AZD1222 COVID-19 vaccine (dated by TCRdb to the early 2020s). With regard to the full study: AZD1222 recipients given second doses at about 4 weeks or at about 12 weeks were pooled, since spike-specific TCR depth and breadth were not found to differ between the two schedules. A total of roughly 240 trial participants underwent TCR sequencing, of whom 207 received two doses of AZD1222 and about 25 received two doses of the MenACWY control vaccine. Enrollment into the trials was organized by age into subgroups of 18-55, 56-69 and 70-plus years, and those subgroups contained roughly 160, 29 and 62 TCR-sequenced participants, respectively.

Results the study describes overall, beyond this receptor: No day 14 peak-response samples were available, so repertoires were characterized only after the peak T cell response. CD4 TCRs associated with the vaccine covered the entire spike protein, and the dominant responses were in regions 160-218 and 743-854. Epitopes outside the regions mutated in the B.1.351 and B.1.1.7 variants were reportedly recognized by nearly half of the unique spike-specific TCRs. In the small 56-69-year group, the increase in depth fell short of significance, most likely because of low power. After two AZD1222 doses, spike-specific TCR breadth and depth were significantly higher than at day 0 and than in MenACWY recipients. Only five or six AZD1222 recipients were SARS-CoV-2 seropositive at baseline, limiting conclusions about previously exposed vaccinees. Participants were mostly white British and included more females than males, and it was suggested by the authors that clonal diversity may have been underestimated.

CDR1 and CDR2, looked up from the germline V gene (reference sequence), are SGHNT and YYREEE. The CDR3 measures 14 amino acids from cysteine to phenylalanine. Left in the record is the CDR3 DNA by itself, 42 bases read in frame from the first base. V is pruned by 4 bases and J by 5 bases, leaving 5 bases of the junction without a gene match. With regard to this clone: Its antigen is still unknown. Base qualities are not recorded, but no much larger clone differs from it by a single base.

The CDR3 regions of human TCRbeta chains were analyzed by immunosequencing. As for the original processing: Repertoire TCRs were checked for matches against a reference library of SARS-CoV-2-specific TCRs that had been generated using the MIRA antigen-specificity platform. Breadth was defined as the fraction of unique TCRs that were SARS-CoV-2-associated. Depth was defined as the fraction of total T cells that were SARS-CoV-2-associated. Using the MIRA data, every spike-specific TCR was mapped to the spike region that the TCR reacted to and assigned to either a CD4 or a CD8 class. Log10-transformed breadth and depth values were compared by one-way ANOVA with Sidak's multiple comparisons tests. Not all clones reach the TCRdb copy of this immuneACCESS table, which keeps in-frame sequences only. Checked studies attribute under half of the gap to unresolved V genes and leave the rest unexplained. Clonal size and the V and J genes are those of that table, whereas D and trimming came from the DNA. The sample contains 85,000 to 120,000 clones, roughly nine tenths of them found a single time. The ten largest clones capture approximately 5.1% of the sample.

The sample's time point label is to be understood as: baseline before first vaccination. Samples from vaccinated people were obtained from the UK trials COV001 and COV002, which included a single-blind randomized controlled phase 2/3 trial of AZD1222 (ChAdOx1 nCoV-19) in healthy adults. Trial participant PBMC samples were collected at day 0 and day 28 after the second dose for TCRbeta chain sequencing. This material consisted of peripheral blood, taken on day 0 of AZD1222 vaccination. The source of this sequence is an adult in good health. The rearrangement joined TRBV5-4 to TRBJ1-2, and TRBD1 matches 10 of the central bases. The encoded CDR3 is CASSQGQGTYGYTF. The DNA reads TGTGCCAGCAGCCAGGGACAGGGGACTTATGGCTACACCTTC.